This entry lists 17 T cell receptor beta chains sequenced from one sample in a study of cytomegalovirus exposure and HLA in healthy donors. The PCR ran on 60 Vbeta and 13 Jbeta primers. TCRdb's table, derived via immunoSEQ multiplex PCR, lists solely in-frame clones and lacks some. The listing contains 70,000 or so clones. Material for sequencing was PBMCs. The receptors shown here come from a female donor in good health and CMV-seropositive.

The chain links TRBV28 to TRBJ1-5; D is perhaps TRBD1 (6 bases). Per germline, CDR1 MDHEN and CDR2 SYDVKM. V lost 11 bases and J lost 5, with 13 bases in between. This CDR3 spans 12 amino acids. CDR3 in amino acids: CAARGGDQPQHF. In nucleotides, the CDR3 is TGTGCCGCAAGGGGGGGAGATCAGCCCCAGCATTTT.

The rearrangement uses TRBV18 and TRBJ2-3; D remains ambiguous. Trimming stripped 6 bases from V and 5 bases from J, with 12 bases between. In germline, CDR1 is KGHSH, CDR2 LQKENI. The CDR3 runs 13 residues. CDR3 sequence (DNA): TGTGCCAGCTCGCCCAGCCCGGGAGATACGCAGTATTTT. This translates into CASSPSPGDTQYF.

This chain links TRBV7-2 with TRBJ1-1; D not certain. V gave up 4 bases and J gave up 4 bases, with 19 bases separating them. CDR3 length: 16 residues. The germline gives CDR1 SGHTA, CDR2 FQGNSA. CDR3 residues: CASSSTGTGFGTEAFF. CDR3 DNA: TGTGCCAGCAGCTCTACGGGAACGGGGTTCGGCACTGAAGCTTTCTTT.

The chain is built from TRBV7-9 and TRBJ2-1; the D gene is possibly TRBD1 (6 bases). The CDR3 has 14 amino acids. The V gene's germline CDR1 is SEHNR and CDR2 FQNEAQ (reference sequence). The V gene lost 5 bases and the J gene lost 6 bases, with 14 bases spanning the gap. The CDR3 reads CASSKGAGVNEQFF. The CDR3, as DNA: TGTGCCAGCAGCAAGGGCGCAGGGGTCAATGAGCAGTTCTTC.

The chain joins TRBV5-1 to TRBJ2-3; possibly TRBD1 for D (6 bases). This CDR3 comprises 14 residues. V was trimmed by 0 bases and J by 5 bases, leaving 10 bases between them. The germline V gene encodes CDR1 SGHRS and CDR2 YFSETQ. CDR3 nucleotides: TGCGCCAGCAGCTTGGGGACAGTCGGAGATACGCAGTATTTT. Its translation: CASSLGTVGDTQYF.

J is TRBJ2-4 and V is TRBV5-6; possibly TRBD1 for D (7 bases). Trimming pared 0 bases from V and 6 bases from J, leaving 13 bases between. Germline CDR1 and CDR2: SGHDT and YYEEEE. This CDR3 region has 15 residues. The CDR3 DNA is TGTGCCAGCAGCTTGGGGGGGGACAGAATAAACATTCAGTACTTC. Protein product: CASSLGGDRINIQYF. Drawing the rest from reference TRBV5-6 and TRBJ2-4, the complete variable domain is DAGVTQSPTHLIKTRGQQVTLRCSPKSGHDTVSWYQQALGQGPQFIFQYYEEEERQRGNFPDRFSGHQFPNYSSELNVNALLLGDSALYLCASSLGGDRINIQYFGAGTRLSVL.

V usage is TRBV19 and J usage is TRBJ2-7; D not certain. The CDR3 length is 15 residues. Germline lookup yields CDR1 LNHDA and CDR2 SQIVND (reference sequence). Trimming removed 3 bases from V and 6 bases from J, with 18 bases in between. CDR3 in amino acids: CASSMGAPYATEQYF. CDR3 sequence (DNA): TGTGCCAGTAGTATGGGCGCCCCCTACGCAACCGAGCAGTACTTC. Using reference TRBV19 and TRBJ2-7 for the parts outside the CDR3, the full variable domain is DGGITQSPKYLFRKEGQNVTLSCEQNLNHDAMYWYRQDPGQGLRLIYYSQIVNDFQKGDIAEGYSVSREKKESFPLTVTSAQKNPTAFYLCASSMGAPYATEQYFGPGTRLTVT.

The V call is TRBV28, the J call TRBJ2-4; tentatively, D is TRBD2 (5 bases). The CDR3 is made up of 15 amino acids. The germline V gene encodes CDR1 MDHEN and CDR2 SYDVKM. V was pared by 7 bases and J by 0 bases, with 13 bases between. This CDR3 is CASNQRTLAKNIQYF. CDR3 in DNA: TGTGCCAGCAACCAACGGACTCTAGCCAAAAACATTCAGTACTTC.

The CDR3 is CASSLFRGAGFGESSPGNTIYF. The CDR3 DNA reads as TGTGCCAGCAGTTTATTTCGGGGGGCGGGTTTCGGAGAATCGAGTCCTGGAAACACCATATATTTT. The chain recombines TRBV28 with TRBJ1-3; D perhaps matches TRBD1 (6 bases). V lost 1 base, J lost 2 bases, and 30 bases lay in between. This CDR3 spans 22 amino acids. CDR1 and CDR2 (germline): MDHEN, SYDVKM. The full variable domain, in which reference TRBV28 and TRBJ1-3 provide the parts outside the CDR3, is DVKVTQSSRYLVKRTGEKVFLECVQDMDHENMFWYRQDPGLGLRLIYFSYDVKMKEKGDIPEGYSVSREKKERFSLILESASTNQTSMYLCASSLFRGAGFGESSPGNTIYFGEGSWLTVV.

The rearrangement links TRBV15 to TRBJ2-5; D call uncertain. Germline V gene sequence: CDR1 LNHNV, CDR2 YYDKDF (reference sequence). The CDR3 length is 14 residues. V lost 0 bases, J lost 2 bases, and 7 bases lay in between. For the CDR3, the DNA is TGTGCCACCAGCAGAGATCCCCTACAAGAGACCCAGTACTTC. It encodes CATSRDPLQETQYF. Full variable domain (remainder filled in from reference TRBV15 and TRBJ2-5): DAMVIQNPRYQVTQFGKPVTLSCSQTLNHNVMYWYQQKSSQAPKLLFHYYDKDFNNEADTPDNFQSRRPNTSFCFLDIRSPGLGDTAMYLCATSRDPLQETQYFGPGTRLLVL.

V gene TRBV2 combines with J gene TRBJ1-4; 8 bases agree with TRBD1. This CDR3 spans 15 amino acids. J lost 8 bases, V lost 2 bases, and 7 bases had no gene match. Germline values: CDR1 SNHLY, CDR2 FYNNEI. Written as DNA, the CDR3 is TGTGCCAGCAGTGAACAGGGGGCAATCAACGAAAAACTGTTTTTT. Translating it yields CASSEQGAINEKLFF.

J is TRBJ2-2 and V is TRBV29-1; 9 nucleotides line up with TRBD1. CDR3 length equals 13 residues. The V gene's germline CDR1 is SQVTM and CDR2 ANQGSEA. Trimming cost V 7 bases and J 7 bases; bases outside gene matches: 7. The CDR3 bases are TGCAGCGGACGGGGACAGGGTATCGGGGAGCTGTTTTTT. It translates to CSGRGQGIGELFF.

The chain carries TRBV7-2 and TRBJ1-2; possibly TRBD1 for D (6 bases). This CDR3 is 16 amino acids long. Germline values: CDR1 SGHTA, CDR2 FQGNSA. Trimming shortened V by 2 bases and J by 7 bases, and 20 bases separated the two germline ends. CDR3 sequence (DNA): TGTGCCAGCAGCTTAACGGACGACCCTAACAGGGCTGGCTACACCTTC. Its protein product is CASSLTDDPNRAGYTF.

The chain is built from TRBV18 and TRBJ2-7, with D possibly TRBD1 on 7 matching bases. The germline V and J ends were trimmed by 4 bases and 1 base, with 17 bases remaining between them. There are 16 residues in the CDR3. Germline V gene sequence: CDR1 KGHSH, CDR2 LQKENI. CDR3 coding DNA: TGTGCCAGCTCACTAAGTCGCGGGACAGAATCCTACGAGCAGTACTTC. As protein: CASSLSRGTESYEQYF.

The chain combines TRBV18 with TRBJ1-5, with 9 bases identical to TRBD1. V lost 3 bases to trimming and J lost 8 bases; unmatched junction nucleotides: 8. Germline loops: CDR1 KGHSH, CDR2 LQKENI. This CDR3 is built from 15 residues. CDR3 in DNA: TGTGCCAGCTCACCCCGCACAGGGGGCAGCGAGCCCCAGCATTTT. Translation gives CASSPRTGGSEPQHF. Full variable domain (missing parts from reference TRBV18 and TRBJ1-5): NAGVMQNPRHLVRRRGQEARLRCSPMKGHSHVYWYRQLPEEGLKFMVYLQKENIIDESGMPKERFSAEFPKEGPSILRIQQVVRGDSAAYFCASSPRTGGSEPQHFGDGTRLSIL.

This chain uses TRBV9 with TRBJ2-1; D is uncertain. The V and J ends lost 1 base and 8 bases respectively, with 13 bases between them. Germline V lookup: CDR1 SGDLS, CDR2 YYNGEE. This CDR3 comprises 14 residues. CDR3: CASSVLPELDEQFF. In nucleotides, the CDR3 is TGTGCCAGCAGCGTACTACCCGAGCTAGATGAGCAGTTCTTC.

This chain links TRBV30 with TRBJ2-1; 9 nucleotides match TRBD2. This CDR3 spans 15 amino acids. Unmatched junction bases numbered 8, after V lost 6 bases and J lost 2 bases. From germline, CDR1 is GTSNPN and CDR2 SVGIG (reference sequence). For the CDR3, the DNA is TGTGCCTGTGTCGATAGCGGGAGCCCCTACAATGAGCAGTTCTTC. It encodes CACVDSGSPYNEQFF.